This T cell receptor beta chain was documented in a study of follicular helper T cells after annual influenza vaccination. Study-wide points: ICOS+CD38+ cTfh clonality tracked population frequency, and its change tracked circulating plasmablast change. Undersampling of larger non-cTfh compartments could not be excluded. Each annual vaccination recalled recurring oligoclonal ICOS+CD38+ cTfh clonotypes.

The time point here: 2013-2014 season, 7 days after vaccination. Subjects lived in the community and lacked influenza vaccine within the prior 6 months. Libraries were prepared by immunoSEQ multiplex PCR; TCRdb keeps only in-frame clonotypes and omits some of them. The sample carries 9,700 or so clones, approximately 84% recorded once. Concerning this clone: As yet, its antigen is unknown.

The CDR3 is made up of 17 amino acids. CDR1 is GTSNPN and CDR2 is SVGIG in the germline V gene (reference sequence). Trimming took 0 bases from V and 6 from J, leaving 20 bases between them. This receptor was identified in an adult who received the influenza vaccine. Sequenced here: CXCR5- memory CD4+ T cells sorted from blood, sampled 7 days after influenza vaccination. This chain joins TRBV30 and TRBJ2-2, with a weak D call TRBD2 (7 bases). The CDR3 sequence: CAWSVSPFGGRAGELFF. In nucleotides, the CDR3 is TGTGCCTGGAGTGTAAGTCCCTTCGGGGGGCGAGCCGGGGAGCTGTTTTTT. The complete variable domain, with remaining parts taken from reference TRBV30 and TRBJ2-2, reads SQTIHQWPATLVQPVGSPLSLECTVEGTSNPNLYWYRQAAGRGLQLLFYSVGIGQISSEVPQNLSASRPQDRQFILSSKKLLLSDSGFYLCAWSVSPFGGRAGELFFGEGSRLTVL.